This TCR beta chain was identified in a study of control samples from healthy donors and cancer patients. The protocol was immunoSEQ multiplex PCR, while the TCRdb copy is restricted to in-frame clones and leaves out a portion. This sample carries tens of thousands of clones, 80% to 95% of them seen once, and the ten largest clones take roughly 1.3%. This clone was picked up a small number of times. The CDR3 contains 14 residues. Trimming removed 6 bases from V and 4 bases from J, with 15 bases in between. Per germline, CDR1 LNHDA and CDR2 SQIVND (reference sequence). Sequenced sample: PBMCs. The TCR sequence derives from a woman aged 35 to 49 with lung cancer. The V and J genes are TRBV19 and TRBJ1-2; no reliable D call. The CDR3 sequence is CASSPAGGGYGYTF. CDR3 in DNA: TGTGCCAGTAGCCCAGCCGGCGGCGGCTATGGCTACACCTTC.